A single sample gave rise to the 9 T cell receptor beta chains below, sequenced in a study of OX40 agonist ivuxolimab in advanced cancers. Sequencing was performed with immunoSEQ multiplex PCR; in TCRdb, only in-frame clones are kept and a portion is missing. There are 70,000 or so clones in the sample; approximately 82% occur only once, and 0.9% to 1.4% lies in the top ten. Sequences were derived from CD4+ or CD8+ T cells sorted from blood, sampled in a trial of the OX40 agonist ivuxolimab. The receptors shown here come from an adult with an advanced solid tumor such as melanoma, head and neck, liver or kidney cancer.

The J gene is TRBJ2-1, the V gene TRBV7-6; 10 positions match TRBD1. Germline V gene lookup returns CDR1 SGHVS and CDR2 FNYEAQ. The CDR3 has 16 residues. V shed 1 base and J 1 base; nucleotides not matched to a gene: 1. CDR3 nucleotide sequence: TGTGCCAGCAGCTTAGGACAGGGGGCGTCCTACAATGAGCAGTTCTTC. Translating gives CASSLGQGASYNEQFF.

The J gene is TRBJ1-1, the V gene TRBV6-6; possibly TRBD1 for D (5 bases). With 7 bases removed from V and 8 bases from J, the gap between germline ends came to 14 bases. Per germline, CDR1 MNHNY and CDR2 SVGAGI (reference sequence). The CDR3 length is 12 residues. The CDR3 DNA sequence: TGTGCCAGCATAGACAGCCAAAACGAAGCTTTCTTT. It translates to CASIDSQNEAFF.

The chain uses TRBV6-5 and TRBJ1-6; D unclear. V lost 4 bases to trimming and J lost 6 bases, with 7 bases between them. CDR3 length: 13 amino acids. The V gene's germline CDR1 is MNHEY and CDR2 SVGAGI. This chain's CDR3 is CASSSTINSPLHF. For the CDR3, the DNA is TGTGCCAGCAGTTCAACAATTAATTCACCCCTCCACTTT.

This rearrangement joins TRBV11-1 to TRBJ1-1; D is unresolved. Trimming took off 4 bases at V and 0 bases at J, with 15 bases between the two ends. Germline lookup yields CDR1 SGHAT and CDR2 FQDESV (reference sequence). The CDR3 runs to 16 residues. For the CDR3, the DNA is TGTGCCAGCAGCTCGCGGCCAGCAGAATTGAACACTGAAGCTTTCTTT. Encoded protein: CASSSRPAELNTEAFF.

The chain recombines TRBV6-6 with TRBJ2-2; no clear D. Germline V gene lookup returns CDR1 MNHNY and CDR2 SVGAGI (reference sequence). The CDR3 extends over 12 amino acids. Deletions cut 4 bases from V and 4 bases from J, with 4 bases between. CDR3 coding DNA: TGTGCCAGCAGTTGGAGCACCGGGGAGCTGTTTTTT. Its translation: CASSWSTGELFF.

The gene calls are TRBV5-1 and TRBJ1-5, with D unclear. CDR1 is SGHRS and CDR2 is YFSETQ in the germline V gene. V lost 0 bases and J lost 5, with 9 bases in between. The CDR3 extends over 14 amino acids. The CDR3 reads CASSLEWGHQPQHF. CDR3 sequence (DNA): TGCGCCAGCAGCTTGGAGTGGGGTCATCAGCCCCAGCATTTT.

The rearrangement uses TRBV28 and TRBJ2-7; D unclear. V lost 4 bases and J lost 4, with 17 bases in between. The CDR3 consists of 15 residues. Germline CDR1 reads MDHEN; CDR2 reads SYDVKM. The CDR3 DNA reads as TGTGCCAGCAGTTCCTTCAACAGAGGCTCATACGAGCAGTACTTC. It codes for CASSSFNRGSYEQYF.

The chain links TRBV4-2 to TRBJ1-5; D is unresolved. The V end was cut by 0 bases, the J end by 7 bases, with 10 bases between. From germline, CDR1 is LGHNA and CDR2 YNFKEQ. This CDR3 contains 14 residues. CDR3 in DNA: TGTGCCAGCAGCCAAGATTCATCGGGGCAGCCCCAGCATTTT. This translates into CASSQDSSGQPQHF.

The chain employs TRBV14 and TRBJ1-5; D uncertain. The CDR3 length is 12 residues. Germline CDR1 reads SGHDN; CDR2 reads FVKESK. Trimming cost V 4 bases and J 3 bases, with 4 bases left between them. The CDR3 DNA reads TGTGCCAGCAGCCTCTTCAATCAGCCCCAGCATTTT. Translation: CASSLFNQPQHF.